This TCR beta chain emerged from a study of OX40 agonist ivuxolimab in advanced cancers. Overall study: Given to patients was ivuxolimab, an agonistic anti-OX40 (CD134) antibody. Study outcomes and limitations: Clonal expansion was seen in CD4+ and CD8+ blood T cells by week 6 at 0.1 to 3.0 mg/kg. Researchers report that CD8+ T cells had, on average, more expanded clones than CD4+.

TCRdb's table, derived via immunoSEQ multiplex PCR, lists solely in-frame clones and lacks some. This table has about 120,000 clones, around 89% appearing once. The ends were cut back, 3 bases at V and 8 bases at J, with 16 bases in the middle. Germline V gene lookup returns CDR1 SGHAT and CDR2 FQNNGV. The CDR3 loop spans 15 amino acids. In regard to this clone: As yet, its antigen is unknown.

The sequences come from CD4+ or CD8+ T cells sorted from blood, collected in a trial of the OX40 agonist ivuxolimab. The clonotype originates from an adult with an advanced solid tumor such as melanoma, head and neck, liver or kidney cancer. The chain joins TRBV11-2 to TRBJ1-4, with D possibly matching TRBD1 (5 bases). In DNA form, the CDR3 reads TGTGCCAGCAGCTTCGGAGGAGGAGAGGGGGAAAAACTGTTTTTT. It specifies CASSFGGGEGEKLFF. Drawing the rest from reference TRBV11-2 and TRBJ1-4, the complete variable domain is EAGVAQSPRYKIIEKRQSVAFWCNPISGHATLYWYQQILGQGPKLLIQFQNNGVVDDSQLPKDRFSAERLKGVDSTLKIQPAKLEDSAVYLCASSFGGGEGEKLFFGSGTQLSVL.